These T cell receptor beta chains were read from a single sample in a study of PD-1 blockade in classical Hodgkin lymphoma. Using immunoSEQ multiplex PCR, the repertoire was profiled, and TCRdb retains in-frame clones only, with some absent. The data contain thousands of clones, approximately 54% of them singletons. Sequences were derived from CD8+ T cells from blood, sampled at baseline. These receptors came from a human donor with classical Hodgkin lymphoma. CDR3s include the opening cysteine and the closing phenylalanine or tryptophan. Each record gives: J gene, D gene, clone size, V gene, CDR3 protein, CDR3 DNA. A D gene is named only where the DNA matches it firmly. Clone size is given for some rows only: seen once, a few or many times, or a class if the clone is expanded.

>TRBJ2-2|NA|NA|TRBV6-4
CASSAYLGGGELFF
TGTGCCAGCAGTGCCTATCTCGGGGGCGGGGAGCTGTTTTTT
>TRBJ2-1|NA|few|TRBV4-1
CASSQDLAASYNEQFF
TGCGCCAGCAGCCAAGATTTGGCAGCTAGCTACAATGAGCAGTTCTTC
>TRBJ2-3|NA|few|TRBV4-1
CASSPYRSADTQYF
TGCGCCAGCAGCCCTTACAGAAGCGCAGATACGCAGTATTTT
>TRBJ2-5|TRBD1|NA|TRBV28
CASSSTHPGQVRGETQYF
TGTGCCAGCAGTTCTACACACCCGGGACAGGTTAGAGGAGAGACCCAGTACTTC
>TRBJ1-2|NA|NA|TRBV4-1
CASSQLRAGVGYGYTF
TGCGCCAGCAGCCAATTGCGGGCAGGTGTTGGCTATGGCTACACCTTC
>TRBJ2-5|NA|NA|TRBV9
CASSVGVRLGVETQYF
TGTGCCAGCAGCGTAGGGGTTAGACTGGGGGTGGAGACCCAGTACTTC
>TRBJ2-3|TRBD2|NA|TRBV4-1
CASSPNDPGRDTQYF
TGCGCCAGCAGCCCCAACGACCCCGGGAGGGATACGCAGTATTTT
>TRBJ2-2|NA|NA|TRBV6-6
CASSYPPGELFF
TGTGCCAGCAGTTACCCCCCCGGGGAGCTGTTTTTT
>TRBJ2-1|NA|medium-sized|TRBV19
CASRGGSYNEQFF
TGTGCCAGTAGGGGCGGCAGTTACAATGAGCAGTTCTTC
>TRBJ2-7|NA|few|TRBV7-8
CASSLAGASRYEQYF
TGTGCCAGCAGCTTAGCGGGTGCTAGCCGCTACGAGCAGTACTTC
>TRBJ1-5|TRBD1|few|TRBV12-5
CATKFTGTGADWPQHF
TGTGCCACAAAGTTTACCGGGACAGGGGCCGACTGGCCCCAGCATTTT
>TRBJ2-4|TRBD1|few|TRBV29-1
CSVWTGTGEIKNIQYF
TGCAGCGTTTGGACCGGGACAGGGGAAATAAAAAACATTCAGTACTTC
>TRBJ2-2|NA|once|TRBV28
CASRPGRETNTGELFF
TGTGCCAGCAGACCTGGACGGGAAACGAACACCGGGGAGCTGTTTTTT
>TRBJ1-2|NA|medium-sized|TRBV6-5
CASHRQGYGYTF
TGTGCCAGCCATCGCCAGGGGTATGGCTACACCTTC
>TRBJ1-2|NA|NA|TRBV19
CASSRAAQFDGYTF
TGTGCCAGTAGTAGGGCAGCCCAGTTTGATGGCTACACCTTC
>TRBJ1-2|NA|NA|TRBV29-1
CSVVFDYGYTF
TGCAGCGTTGTTTTTGACTATGGCTACACCTTC
>TRBJ2-7|NA|large|TRBV21-1
CASSPPRSLLDPYEQYF
TGTGCCAGCAGCCCCCCCCGATCCTTACTGGACCCCTACGAGCAGTACTTC
>TRBJ2-2|TRBD2|NA|TRBV9
CASSLSAGGPTGELFF
TGTGCCAGCAGCCTATCAGCGGGAGGGCCAACCGGGGAGCTGTTTTTT
>TRBJ2-1|TRBD2|NA|TRBV5-6
CASSSTSGSSYNEQFF
TGTGCCAGCAGCTCCACTAGCGGAAGCTCCTACAATGAGCAGTTCTTC
>TRBJ2-7|NA|NA|TRBV6-5
CASSVGYEQYF
TGTGCCAGCAGCGTGGGTTACGAGCAGTACTTC